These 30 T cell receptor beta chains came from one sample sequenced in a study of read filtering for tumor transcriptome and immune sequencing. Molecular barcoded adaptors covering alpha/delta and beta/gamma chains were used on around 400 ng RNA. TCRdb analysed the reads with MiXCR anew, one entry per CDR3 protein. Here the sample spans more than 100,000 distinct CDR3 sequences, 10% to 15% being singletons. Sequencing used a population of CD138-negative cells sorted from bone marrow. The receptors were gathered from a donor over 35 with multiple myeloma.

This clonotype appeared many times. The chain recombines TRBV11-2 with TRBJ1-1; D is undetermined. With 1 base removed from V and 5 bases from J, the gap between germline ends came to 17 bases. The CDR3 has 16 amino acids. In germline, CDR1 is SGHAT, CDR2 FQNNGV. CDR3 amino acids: CASSLGTDVRGTEAFF. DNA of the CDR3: TGTGCCAGCAGCTTAGGGACGGACGTTAGAGGTACTGAAGCTTTCTTT.

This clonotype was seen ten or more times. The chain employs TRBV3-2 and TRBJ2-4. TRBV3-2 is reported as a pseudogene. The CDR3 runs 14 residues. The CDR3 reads CASSQDRRGNIQYF. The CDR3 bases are TGTGCCAGCAGCCAAGACAGACGCGGAAACATTCAGTACTTC.

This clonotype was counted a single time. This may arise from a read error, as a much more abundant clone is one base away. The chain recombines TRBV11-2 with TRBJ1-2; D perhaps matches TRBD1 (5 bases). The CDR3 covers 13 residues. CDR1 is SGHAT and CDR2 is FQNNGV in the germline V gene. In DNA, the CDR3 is TGTGCCAGCAGCTTAGCAGGGCGCTATGGCCACACCTTC. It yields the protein CASSLAGRYGHTF.

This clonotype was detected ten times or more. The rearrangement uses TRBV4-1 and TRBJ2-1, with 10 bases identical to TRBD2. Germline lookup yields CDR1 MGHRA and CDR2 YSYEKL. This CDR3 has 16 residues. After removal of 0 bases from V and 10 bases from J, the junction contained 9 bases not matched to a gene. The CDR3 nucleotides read TGCGCCAGCAGCCAAGAGAAGCGGGAGGGCCGCCGAGAGCAGTTCTTC. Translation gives CASSQEKREGRREQFF.

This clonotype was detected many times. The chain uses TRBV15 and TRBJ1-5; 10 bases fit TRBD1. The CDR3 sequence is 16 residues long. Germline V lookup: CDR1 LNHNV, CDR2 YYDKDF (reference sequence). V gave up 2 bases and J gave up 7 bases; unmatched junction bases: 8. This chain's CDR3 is CATSRRTGGRRQPQHF. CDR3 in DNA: TGTGCCACCAGCAGAAGGACAGGGGGTCGTAGACAGCCCCAGCATTTT.

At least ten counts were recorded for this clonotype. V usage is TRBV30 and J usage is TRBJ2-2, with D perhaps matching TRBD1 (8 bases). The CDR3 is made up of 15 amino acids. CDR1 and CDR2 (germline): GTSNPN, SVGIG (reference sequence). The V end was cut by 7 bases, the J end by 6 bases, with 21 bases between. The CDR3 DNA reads TGTGCCTCAAACAGGGGGAGGGCTTCGGCCGGGGAGCTGTTTTTT. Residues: CASNRGRASAGELFF.

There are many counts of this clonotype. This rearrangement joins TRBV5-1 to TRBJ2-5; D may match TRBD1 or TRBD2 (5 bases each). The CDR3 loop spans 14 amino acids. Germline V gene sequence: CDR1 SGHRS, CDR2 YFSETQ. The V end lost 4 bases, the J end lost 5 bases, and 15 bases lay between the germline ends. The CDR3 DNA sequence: TGCGCCAGCAGCCGTCTTTCGGGGACCGAGACCCAGTACTTC. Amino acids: CASSRLSGTETQYF.

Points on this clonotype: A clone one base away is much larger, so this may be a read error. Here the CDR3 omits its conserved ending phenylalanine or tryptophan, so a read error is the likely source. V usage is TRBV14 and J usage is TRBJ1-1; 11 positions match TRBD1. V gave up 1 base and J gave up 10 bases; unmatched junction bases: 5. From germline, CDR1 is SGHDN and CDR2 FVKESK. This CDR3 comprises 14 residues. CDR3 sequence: CASSQARGTGGAFL. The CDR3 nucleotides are TGTGCCAGCAGCCAAGCCCGAGGGACAGGGGGAGCTTTCTTA.

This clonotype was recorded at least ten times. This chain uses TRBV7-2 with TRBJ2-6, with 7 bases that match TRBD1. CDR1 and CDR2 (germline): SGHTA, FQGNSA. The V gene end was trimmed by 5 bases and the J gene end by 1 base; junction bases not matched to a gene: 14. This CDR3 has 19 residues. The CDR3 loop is CASSPRGTLASSGANVLTF. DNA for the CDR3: TGTGCCAGCAGCCCCAGGGGGACACTTGCCTCTTCTGGGGCCAACGTCCTGACTTTC.

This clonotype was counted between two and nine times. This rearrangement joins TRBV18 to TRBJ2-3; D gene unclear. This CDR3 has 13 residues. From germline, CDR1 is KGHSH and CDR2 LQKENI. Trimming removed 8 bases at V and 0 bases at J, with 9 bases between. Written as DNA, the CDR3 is TGTGCCAGCGCCCAGGCCAGCACAGATACGCAGTATTTT. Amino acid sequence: CASAQASTDTQYF.

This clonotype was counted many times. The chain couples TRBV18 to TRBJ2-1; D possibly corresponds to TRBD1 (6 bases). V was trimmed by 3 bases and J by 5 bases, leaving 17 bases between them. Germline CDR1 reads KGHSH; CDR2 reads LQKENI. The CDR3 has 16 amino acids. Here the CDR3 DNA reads TGTGCCAGCTCACCCTTTACCACGGGACAAAACAATGAGCAGTTCTTC. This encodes CASSPFTTGQNNEQFF.

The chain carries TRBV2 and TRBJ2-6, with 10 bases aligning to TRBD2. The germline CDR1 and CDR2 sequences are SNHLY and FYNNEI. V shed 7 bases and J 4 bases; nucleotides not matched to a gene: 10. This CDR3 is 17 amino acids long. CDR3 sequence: CASTQLAGGTGANVLTF. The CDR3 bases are TGTGCCAGCACCCAGTTAGCGGGGGGCACGGGGGCCAACGTCCTGACTTTC.

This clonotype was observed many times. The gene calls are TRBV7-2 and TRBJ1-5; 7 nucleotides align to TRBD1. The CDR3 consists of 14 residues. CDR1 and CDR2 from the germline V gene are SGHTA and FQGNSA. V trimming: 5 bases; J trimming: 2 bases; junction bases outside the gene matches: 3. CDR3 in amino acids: CASSVQGGNQPQHF. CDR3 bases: TGTGCCAGCAGCGTTCAGGGGGGCAATCAGCCCCAGCATTTT.

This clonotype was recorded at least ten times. CDR3 protein: CATSRDPGYEQYF. For the CDR3, the DNA is TGTGCCACCAGCAGAGATCCGGGCTACGAGCAGTACTTC. The chain recombines TRBV15 with TRBJ2-7; D remains unclear. V was clipped by 0 bases and J by 3 bases, with 6 bases between them. The CDR3 contains 13 residues. Germline V gives CDR1 LNHNV, CDR2 YYDKDF (reference sequence). Full variable domain (remainder filled in from reference TRBV15 and TRBJ2-7): DAMVIQNPRYQVTQFGKPVTLSCSQTLNHNVMYWYQQKSSQAPKLLFHYYDKDFNNEADTPDNFQSRRPNTSFCFLDIRSPGLGDTAMYLCATSRDPGYEQYFGPGTRLTVT.

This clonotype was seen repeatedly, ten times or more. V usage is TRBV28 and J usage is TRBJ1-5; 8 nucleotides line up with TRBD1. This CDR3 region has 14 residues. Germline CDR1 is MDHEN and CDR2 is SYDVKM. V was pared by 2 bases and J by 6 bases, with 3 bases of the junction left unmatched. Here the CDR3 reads CASSLPDRVQPQHF. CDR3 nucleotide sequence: TGTGCCAGCAGTTTACCGGACAGGGTTCAGCCCCAGCATTTT.

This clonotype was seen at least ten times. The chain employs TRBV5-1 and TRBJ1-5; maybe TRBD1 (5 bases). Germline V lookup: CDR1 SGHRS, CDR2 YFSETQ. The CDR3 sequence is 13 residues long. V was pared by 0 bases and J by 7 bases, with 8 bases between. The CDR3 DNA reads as TGCGCCAGCAGCTTGGGAGGGGCGCAGCCCCAGCATTTT. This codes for CASSLGGAQPQHF.

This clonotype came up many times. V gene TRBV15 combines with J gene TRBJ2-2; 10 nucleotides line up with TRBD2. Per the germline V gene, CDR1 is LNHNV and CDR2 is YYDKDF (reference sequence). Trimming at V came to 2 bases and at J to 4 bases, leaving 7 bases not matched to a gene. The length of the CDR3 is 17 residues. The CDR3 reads CATSRLAGARGTGELFF. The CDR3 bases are TGTGCCACCAGCAGACTAGCGGGGGCCCGAGGCACCGGGGAGCTGTTTTTT.

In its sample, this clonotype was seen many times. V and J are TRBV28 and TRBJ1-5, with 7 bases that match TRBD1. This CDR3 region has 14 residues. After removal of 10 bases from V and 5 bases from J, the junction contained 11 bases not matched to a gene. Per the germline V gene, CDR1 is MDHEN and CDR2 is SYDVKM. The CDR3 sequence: CATYPGQWDQPQHF. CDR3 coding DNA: TGTGCCACCTACCCGGGACAGTGGGATCAGCCCCAGCATTTT.

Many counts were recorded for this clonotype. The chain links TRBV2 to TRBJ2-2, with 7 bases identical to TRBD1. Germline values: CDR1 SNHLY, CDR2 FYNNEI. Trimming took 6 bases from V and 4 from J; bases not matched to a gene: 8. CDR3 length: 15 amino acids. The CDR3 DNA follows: TGTGCCAGCAGATCCCGGGACAGAGTCACCGGGGAGCTGTTTTTT. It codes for CASRSRDRVTGELFF.

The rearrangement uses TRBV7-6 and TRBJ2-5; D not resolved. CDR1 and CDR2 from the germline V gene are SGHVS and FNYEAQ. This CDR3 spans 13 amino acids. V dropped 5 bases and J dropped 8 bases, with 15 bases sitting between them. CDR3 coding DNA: TGTGCCAGCAGCCAACCCCCCGCGGATACCCAGTACTTC. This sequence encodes CASSQPPADTQYF.

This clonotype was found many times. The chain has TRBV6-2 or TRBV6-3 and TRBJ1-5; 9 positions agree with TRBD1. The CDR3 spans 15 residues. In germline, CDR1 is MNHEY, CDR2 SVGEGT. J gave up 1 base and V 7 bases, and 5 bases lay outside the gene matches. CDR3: CASNQDRGSNQPQHF. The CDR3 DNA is TGTGCCAGCAACCAGGACAGGGGAAGCAATCAGCCCCAGCATTTT.

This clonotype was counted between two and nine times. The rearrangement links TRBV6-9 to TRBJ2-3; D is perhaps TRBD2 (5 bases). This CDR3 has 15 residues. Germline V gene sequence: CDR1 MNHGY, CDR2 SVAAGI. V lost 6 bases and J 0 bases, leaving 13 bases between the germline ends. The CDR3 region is CASRISARSTDTQYF. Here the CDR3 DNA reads TGTGCCAGCAGGATTAGCGCTCGGAGCACAGATACGCAGTATTTT.

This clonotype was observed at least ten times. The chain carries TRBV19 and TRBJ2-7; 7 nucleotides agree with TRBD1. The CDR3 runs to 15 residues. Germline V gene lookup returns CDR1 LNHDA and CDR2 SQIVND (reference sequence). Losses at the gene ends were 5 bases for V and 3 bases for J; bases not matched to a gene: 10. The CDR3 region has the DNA TGTGCCAGTAGTGTCTCCGGGACAGAGTTCTACGAGCAGTACTTC. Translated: CASSVSGTEFYEQYF.

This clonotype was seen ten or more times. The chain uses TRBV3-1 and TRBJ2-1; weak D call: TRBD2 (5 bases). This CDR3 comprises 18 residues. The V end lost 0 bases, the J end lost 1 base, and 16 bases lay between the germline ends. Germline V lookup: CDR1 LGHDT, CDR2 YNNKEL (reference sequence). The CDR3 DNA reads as TGTGCCAGCAGCCAAGAAAGGTGGGAGCTCGAATCCTACAATGAGCAGTTCTTC. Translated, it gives CASSQERWELESYNEQFF.

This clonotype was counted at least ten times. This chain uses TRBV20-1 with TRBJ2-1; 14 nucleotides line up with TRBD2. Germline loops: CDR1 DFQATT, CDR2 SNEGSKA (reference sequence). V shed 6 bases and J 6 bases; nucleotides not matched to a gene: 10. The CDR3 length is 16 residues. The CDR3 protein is CSARPPGLAGVNEQFF. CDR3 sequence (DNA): TGCAGTGCCCGGCCCCCGGGACTAGCGGGAGTCAATGAGCAGTTCTTC.

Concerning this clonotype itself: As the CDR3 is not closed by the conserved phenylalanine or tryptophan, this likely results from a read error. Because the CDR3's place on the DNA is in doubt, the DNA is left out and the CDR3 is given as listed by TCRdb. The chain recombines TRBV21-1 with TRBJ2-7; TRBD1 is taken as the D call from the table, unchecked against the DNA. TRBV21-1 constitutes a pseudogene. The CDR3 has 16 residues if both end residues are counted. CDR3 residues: CASSKVRGQGQYEQYS.

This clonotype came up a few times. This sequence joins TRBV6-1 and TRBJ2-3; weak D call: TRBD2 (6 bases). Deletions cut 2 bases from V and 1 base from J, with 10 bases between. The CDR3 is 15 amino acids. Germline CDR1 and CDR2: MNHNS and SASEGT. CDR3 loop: CASSEMASGTDTQYF. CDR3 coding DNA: TGTGCCAGCAGTGAAATGGCTAGCGGCACAGATACGCAGTATTTT.

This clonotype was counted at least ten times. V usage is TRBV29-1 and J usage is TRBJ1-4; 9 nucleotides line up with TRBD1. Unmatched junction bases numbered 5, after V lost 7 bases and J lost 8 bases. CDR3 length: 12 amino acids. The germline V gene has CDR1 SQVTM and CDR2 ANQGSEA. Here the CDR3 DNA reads TGCAGCGCTGGACAGGGGTCCGAAAAACTGTTTTTT. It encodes CSAGQGSEKLFF.

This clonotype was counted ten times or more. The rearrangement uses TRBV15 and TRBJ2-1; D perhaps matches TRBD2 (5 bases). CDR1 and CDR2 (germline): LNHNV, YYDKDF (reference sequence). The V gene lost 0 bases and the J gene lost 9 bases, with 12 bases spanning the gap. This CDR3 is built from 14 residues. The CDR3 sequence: CATSRDYNGLEQFF. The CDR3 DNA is TGTGCCACCAGCAGAGATTACAACGGACTTGAGCAGTTCTTC.

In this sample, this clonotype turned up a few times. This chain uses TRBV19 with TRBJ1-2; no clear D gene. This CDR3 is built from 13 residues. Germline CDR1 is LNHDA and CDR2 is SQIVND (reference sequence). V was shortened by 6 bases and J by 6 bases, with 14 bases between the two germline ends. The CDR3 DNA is TGTGCCAGTAGAGGATCACTCCCCCATGGCTACACCTTC. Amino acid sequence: CASRGSLPHGYTF.